One and the same sample provided the 32 T cell receptor beta chains below, sequenced in a study of T cells in Graves' hyperthyroidism and ophthalmopathy. There were TCR beta CDR3 regions amplified from RNA transcripts. Carried out on the TCR CDR3, a first-round RT-PCR used the HTBI primer set. TCRdb re-called the multiplex PCR reads through MiXCR, storing one row per CDR3 protein. This table has hundreds of thousands of distinct CDR3 sequences, 35% appearing once. Material: blood. Receptors originate from a middle-aged woman with Graves' hyperthyroidism.

The V and J genes are TRBV7-9 and TRBJ2-5; perhaps TRBD1 as D (6 bases). The germline gives CDR1 SEHNR, CDR2 FQNEAQ (reference sequence). The CDR3 covers 14 residues. With 6 bases removed from V and 4 bases from J, the gap between germline ends came to 15 bases. CDR3 in amino acids: CASSSAQGRETQYF. In nucleotides, the CDR3 is TGTGCCAGCAGTTCGGCCCAGGGGAGAGAGACCCAGTACTTC.

This clonotype turned up a few times. This rearrangement joins TRBV5-1 to TRBJ2-2, with 9 nucleotides matching TRBD1. Germline V lookup: CDR1 SGHRS, CDR2 YFSETQ. J lost 9 bases, V lost 4 bases, and 7 bases had no gene match. The CDR3 loop spans 14 amino acids. This CDR3 reads CASSHRQGDRELFF. The CDR3 region has the DNA TGCGCCAGCAGCCATCGACAGGGGGACCGGGAGCTGTTTTTT.

This clonotype was found many times. This chain uses TRBV19 with TRBJ1-1; tentatively, D is TRBD1 (5 bases). This CDR3 has 15 amino acids. Trimming left V 7 bases short and J 4 bases short, with 19 bases between. Germline V gene sequence: CDR1 LNHDA, CDR2 SQIVND (reference sequence). The DNA for the CDR3 is TGTGCCAGTAACTCAGGAGGCGGGGGAGCCACTGAAGCTTTCTTT. Translated, it gives CASNSGGGGATEAFF.

This clonotype appeared many times. The rearrangement joins TRBV2 to TRBJ2-5, with D possibly being TRBD2 (5 bases). Germline values: CDR1 SNHLY, CDR2 FYNNEI. The ends were cut back, 8 bases at V and 5 bases at J, with 12 bases in the middle. CDR3 length: 12 residues. The CDR3 here is CASLRTVETQYF. DNA for the CDR3: TGTGCCAGCCTGAGGACTGTGGAGACCCAGTACTTC.

The chain combines TRBV7-2 with TRBJ2-7; no firm D call. The germline CDR1 and CDR2 sequences are SGHTA and FQGNSA. Deletions cut 2 bases from V and 0 bases from J, with 8 bases between. This CDR3 region has 14 residues. CDR3 region: CASSLRTSSYEQYF. In DNA form, the CDR3 reads TGTGCCAGCAGCTTACGCACGAGCTCCTACGAGCAGTACTTC.

The rearrangement links TRBV7-2 to TRBJ2-7, with TRBD1 matching 10 bases. Germline V gene data show CDR1 as SGHTA and CDR2 as FQGNSA. With 4 bases clipped from V and 5 bases from J, the junction kept 8 bases outside the gene matches. The length of the CDR3 is 15 residues. CDR3 amino acids: CASSYPGQGLDEQYF. The CDR3 region has the DNA TGTGCCAGCAGCTACCCGGGACAGGGGCTCGACGAGCAGTACTTC. Full variable domain (outside the CDR3, taken from reference TRBV7-2 and TRBJ2-7): GAGVSQSPSNKVTEKGKDVELRCDPISGHTALYWYRQSLGQGLEFLIYFQGNSAPDKSGLPSDRFSAERTGGSVSTLTIQRTQQEDSAVYLCASSYPGQGLDEQYFGPGTRLTVT.

This clonotype was detected a few times. V gene TRBV6-1 combines with J gene TRBJ2-7, with TRBD2 as a possible D gene (5 bases). Germline CDR1 is MNHNS and CDR2 is SASEGT. The CDR3 extends over 17 amino acids. Trimming shortened V by 2 bases and J by 3 bases, and 20 bases separated the two germline ends. DNA for the CDR3: TGTGCCAGCAGTGAAAGGCCCCGACACCTGAGGGTCTACGAGCAGTACTTC. Amino acids: CASSERPRHLRVYEQYF.

In this sample, this clonotype turned up a few times. V is TRBV6-5 and J is TRBJ2-7, with no clear D. The germline V and J ends were trimmed by 7 bases and 2 bases, with 15 bases remaining between them. The length of the CDR3 is 14 residues. Germline-derived CDR1 and CDR2 are MNHEY and SVGAGI. The CDR3 sequence: CASKTPSRAYEQYF. For the CDR3, the DNA is TGTGCCAGCAAGACACCTTCTCGGGCCTACGAGCAGTACTTC.

This clonotype came up a few times. The genes are TRBV5-4 and TRBJ2-7, with 8 bases aligning to TRBD1. Unmatched junction bases numbered 17, after V lost 5 bases and J lost 7 bases. The CDR3 extends over 16 amino acids. Germline V gene lookup returns CDR1 SGHNT and CDR2 YYREEE (reference sequence). This CDR3 is CASRSSGGASRREQYF. The CDR3 nucleotides read TGTGCCAGCAGGTCATCAGGGGGCGCCTCTCGGAGGGAGCAGTACTTC.

This clonotype was seen only a few times. The gene calls are TRBV6-1 and TRBJ2-7; no clear D gene. Trimming stripped 5 bases from V and 6 bases from J, with 20 bases between. CDR1 is MNHNS, CDR2 SASEGT, per germline. The CDR3 extends over 15 amino acids. Written as DNA, the CDR3 is TGTGCCAGCAGTTACTCGACCCCGGATCCGTCCGAGCAGTACTTC. Residues: CASSYSTPDPSEQYF.

A note on this clonotype: The germline gene is not matched at one end of the junction; a read error may be the cause. The chain couples TRBV7-9 to TRBJ1-1; possible D gene TRBD1, 6 bases. This CDR3 has 15 amino acids. CDR1 is SEHNR, CDR2 FQNEAQ, per germline (reference sequence). The CDR3 protein is CASLPKQGLATEAFF. CDR3 sequence (DNA): TGTGCCAGCCTTCCGAAACAGGGACTAGCGACTGAAGCCTTCTTT.

Ten or more counts support this clonotype. This chain uses TRBV4-1 with TRBJ2-5; no firm D call. The V end lost 2 bases, the J end lost 5 bases, and 9 bases lay between the germline ends. Germline V CDR1 and CDR2: MGHRA, YSYEKL. This CDR3 contains 13 residues. CDR3 DNA: TGCGCCAGCAGCCAACCGCGGACCGAGACCCAGTACTTC. Amino acids: CASSQPRTETQYF.

The rearrangement joins TRBV9 to TRBJ1-5; 8 bases fit TRBD1. The CDR3 has 14 residues. CDR1 and CDR2 (germline): SGDLS, YYNGEE. V shed 3 bases and J 2 bases; nucleotides not matched to a gene: 1. CDR3 residues: CASSGRGRNQPQHF. The CDR3 nucleotides are TGTGCCAGCAGCGGCAGGGGGCGCAATCAGCCCCAGCATTTT.

This clonotype was picked up one time. A much bigger clone sits one base away, suggesting this may be a read error. The chain joins TRBV7-2 to TRBJ1-2, with D hard to call. The germline V gene has CDR1 SGHTA and CDR2 FQGNSA. The CDR3 is 15 amino acids. As DNA, the CDR3 is TGTGCCAGCAGCCACGACGGTGGCCCTAACTATGGCCACACCTTC. Its translation is CASSHDGGPNYGHTF.

This clonotype was seen only a few times. The chain has TRBV7-3 and TRBJ2-5, with 9 nucleotides matching TRBD1. J was trimmed by 5 bases and V by 7 bases; bases with no gene match: 14. The length of the CDR3 is 16 residues. In germline, CDR1 is SGHTA, CDR2 FQGTGA. The CDR3 DNA reads as TGTGCCAGCACCGCCCCCCGGACAGGGGTGTTGGAGACCCAGTACTTC. Translated, it gives CASTAPRTGVLETQYF.

Remarks on this clonotype: A much larger clone lies a single base off, so this may be a read error. In nucleotides, the CDR3 is TGTACCAGTCGCGACAGGGAAGCTTTCTTT. Protein sequence: CTSRDREAFF. The chain couples TRBV19 to TRBJ1-1; D possibly corresponds to TRBD1 (6 bases). CDR3 length: 10 amino acids. Germline V CDR1 and CDR2: LNHDA, SQIVND (reference sequence).

This clonotype was recorded a few times. The rearrangement joins TRBV6-6 to TRBJ2-2, with 10 bases aligning to TRBD1. Germline values: CDR1 MNHNY, CDR2 SVGAGI (reference sequence). The CDR3 is 17 amino acids. V trimming: 5 bases; J trimming: 4 bases; junction bases outside the gene matches: 10. CDR3 coding DNA: TGTGCCAGCAGTGAGCCCGACAGGGGGCGGTCCACCGGGGAGCTGTTTTTT. Residues: CASSEPDRGRSTGELFF.

This clonotype has more than one count but fewer than ten. The chain has TRBV12-3 or TRBV12-4 and TRBJ1-2; the match to TRBD1 covers 11 bases. The CDR3 spans 13 residues. V was pared by 6 bases and J by 7 bases, with 4 bases of the junction left unmatched. The CDR3 DNA is TGTGCCAGCAGAGAGGGACAGGGGGGTGGCTACACCTTC. It yields the protein CASREGQGGGYTF.

This clonotype has ten or more counts. The V and J genes are TRBV7-2 and TRBJ1-2; D gene unclear. The CDR3 spans 13 residues. The V end was cut by 3 bases, the J end by 10 bases, with 15 bases between. Germline-derived CDR1 and CDR2 are SGHTA and FQGNSA. DNA of the CDR3: TGTGCCAGCAGCTTGCGGGGAGGGAGATTCTACACCTTC. The encoded protein is CASSLRGGRFYTF.

This clonotype was detected a few times. The gene calls are TRBV28 and TRBJ2-7; D is undetermined. Trimming cost V 6 bases and J 13 bases, with 22 bases left between them. Germline V gives CDR1 MDHEN, CDR2 SYDVKM. This CDR3 contains 13 residues. CDR3: CASSFVLGPPVYF. CDR3 DNA sequence: TGTGCCAGCAGCTTCGTCCTAGGTCCTCCTGTATACTTC.

The table lists this clonotype with a few counts. The CDR3 region has the DNA TGTGCCAGCAGTGAATTTGTCTCTGGGGCCAACGTCCTGACTTTC. Protein product: CASSEFVSGANVLTF. V gene TRBV6-5 combines with J gene TRBJ2-6; no firm D call. Germline V lookup: CDR1 MNHEY, CDR2 SVGAGI. Trimming took 5 bases from V and 0 from J, leaving 8 bases between them. The CDR3 totals 15 residues.

In its sample, this clonotype was seen many times. This chain connects TRBV29-1 to TRBJ2-7; TRBD2 agrees at 13 bases. The CDR3 runs to 14 residues. J lost 3 bases, V lost 5 bases, and 4 bases had no gene match. Germline lookup yields CDR1 SQVTM and CDR2 ANQGSEA. The chain's CDR3 is CSVPRTSGSYEQYF. DNA of the CDR3: TGCAGCGTTCCCAGGACTAGCGGGAGCTACGAGCAGTACTTC.

V and J are TRBV20-1 and TRBJ2-7; perhaps TRBD1 as D (5 bases). The CDR3 contains 11 residues. V dropped 5 bases and J dropped 7 bases, with 12 bases sitting between them. CDR1 and CDR2 from the germline V gene are DFQATT and SNEGSKA (reference sequence). As DNA, the CDR3 is TGCAGTGCTGCTAGGGGCAATGAGCAGTACTTC. Translation gives CSAARGNEQYF.

This clonotype was counted ten times or more. The rearrangement uses TRBV29-1 and TRBJ2-5, with D unresolved. V lost 2 bases and J lost 3, with 13 bases in between. Per the germline V gene, CDR1 is SQVTM and CDR2 is ANQGSEA. The CDR3 spans 14 residues. CDR3 in DNA: TGCAGCGTTGAATTGGGTTCCTCCGAAGAGACCCAGTACTTC. Amino acids: CSVELGSSEETQYF.

The chain is built from TRBV9 and TRBJ1-2, with 9 positions matching TRBD1. CDR1 SGDLS and CDR2 YYNGEE come from the germline V gene. There are 14 residues in the CDR3. Trimming removed 2 bases from V and 5 bases from J; junction bases left unmatched: 4. This CDR3 is CASSVGQGEYGYTF. The CDR3 nucleotides are TGTGCCAGCAGCGTGGGACAGGGAGAATATGGCTACACCTTC. Full variable domain (rest looked up from reference TRBV9 and TRBJ1-2): DSGVTQTPKHLITATGQRVTLRCSPRSGDLSVYWYQQSLDQGLQFLIQYYNGEERAKGNILERFSAQQFPDLHSELNLSSLELGDSALYFCASSVGQGEYGYTFGSGTRLTVV.

This chain uses TRBV5-1 with TRBJ2-2, with TRBD1 as a possible D gene (6 bases). V shed 1 base and J shed 4 bases, with 11 bases lying between them. The CDR3 has 15 amino acids. Germline CDR1 and CDR2: SGHRS and YFSETQ. The chain's CDR3 is CASSLQGYGTGELFF. CDR3 in DNA: TGCGCCAGCAGCTTGCAGGGGTATGGCACCGGGGAGCTGTTTTTT.

This clonotype was seen a few times. CDR3 sequence (DNA): TGTGCCAGCAGCCGCGGACACGGGAGCTCCTACGAGCAGTACTTC. Translating it yields CASSRGHGSSYEQYF. The chain employs TRBV5-6 and TRBJ2-7; D is possibly TRBD2 (6 bases). The CDR3 is 15 residues long. V dropped 4 bases and J dropped 0 bases, with 14 bases sitting between them. CDR1 and CDR2 from the germline V gene are SGHDT and YYEEEE. Combining the CDR3 with reference TRBV5-6 and TRBJ2-7 gives the whole variable domain DAGVTQSPTHLIKTRGQQVTLRCSPKSGHDTVSWYQQALGQGPQFIFQYYEEEERQRGNFPDRFSGHQFPNYSSELNVNALLLGDSALYLCASSRGHGSSYEQYFGPGTRLTVT.

J is TRBJ2-5 and V is TRBV20-1; D is perhaps TRBD2 (5 bases). Trimming stripped 3 bases from V and 5 bases from J, with 16 bases between. The CDR3 consists of 14 residues. Germline V gives CDR1 DFQATT, CDR2 SNEGSKA (reference sequence). The CDR3 DNA reads as TGCAGTGCTAGTCCGGACTTACCGGGCGAGACCCAGTACTTC. It translates to CSASPDLPGETQYF.

This chain connects TRBV3-1 to TRBJ2-5; 8 nucleotides match TRBD2. There are 15 residues in the CDR3. V was pared by 0 bases and J by 4 bases, with 4 bases of the junction left unmatched. Germline assignment: CDR1 LGHDT and CDR2 YNNKEL (reference sequence). CDR3: CASSQEAGAGETQYF. The CDR3 DNA reads TGTGCCAGCAGCCAAGAAGCGGGAGCAGGAGAGACCCAGTACTTC.

The rearrangement links TRBV19 to TRBJ2-6, with 10 bases fitting TRBD1. CDR1 and CDR2 from the germline V gene are LNHDA and SQIVND (reference sequence). Trimming removed 10 bases from V and 4 bases from J; junction bases left unmatched: 13. The CDR3 sequence is 17 residues long. The CDR3 reads CATNRDRGSGGANVLTF. The CDR3 region has the DNA TGTGCCACAAACCGGGACAGGGGATCAGGAGGGGCCAACGTCCTGACTTTC.

The gene calls are TRBV2 and TRBJ2-7, with D tentatively TRBD2 (6 bases). Near its end, the DNA agrees better with TRBJ2-1, so the J call may be wrong. Looked up from germline, CDR1 is SNHLY and CDR2 is FYNNEI. This CDR3 spans 12 amino acids. CDR3: CASNGRGNEQFF. The CDR3 DNA sequence: TGTGCCAGCAACGGGAGAGGGAATGAGCAGTTCTTC.

The chain links TRBV5-8 to TRBJ1-5; 7 positions match TRBD1. The CDR3 has 17 amino acids. Losses at the gene ends were 4 bases for V and 0 bases for J; bases not matched to a gene: 10. Germline assignment: CDR1 SGHTS and CDR2 YDEGEE. CDR3 nucleotides: TGTGCCAGCAGCGGCGGGACAGCGACAGATAGCAATCAGCCCCAGCATTTT. As protein: CASSGGTATDSNQPQHF.